The clone carrying this T cell receptor (beta chain) was observed many times. No antigen is known for it. A read error may produce the germline difference seen at one junction end. The data were taken from a study of blood T cells in healthy people across ages. The authors ran a second PCR of about 6 to 11 cycles using a sample-barcoded 5' primer and a J-beta primer mix. Each cDNA was tagged by a template-switch adaptor containing 12 random nucleotides. One entry per CDR3 protein results from TCRdb running MiXCR on the 5' RACE reads. This sample has around 1.5 million distinct CDR3 sequences; almost 35% occur once, and the top ten carry about 11%. Germline assignment: CDR1 MGHRA and CDR2 YSYEKL. The CDR3 contains 12 residues. Donation came from healthy Caucasian individuals in Russia who were aged about 6 to 100. Overall study findings and caveats: Diversity was higher, and naive CD4+ cells more numerous, in long-lived donors than in aged donors.

This receptor was taken from a woman aged 25 to 45 in good health. Sequencing was carried out using blood. This chain connects TRBV4-1 to TRBJ2-7; D ambiguous. The CDR3 loop is CASSQVGNEQYF. CDR3 DNA sequence: TGTGCCAGCAGCCAAGTAGGGAACGAGCAGTACTTC.